The clone carrying this T cell receptor (beta chain) was seen ten or more times. Its specificity is not known. Trimming shortened V by 4 bases and J by 3 bases, and 9 bases separated the two germline ends. CDR1 and CDR2 (germline): SEHNR, FQNEAQ (reference sequence). The CDR3 sequence is 13 residues long. The data derive from a study of regulatory T cells in long-lasting Graves disease. Overall study findings and caveats: Persistent patients had more shared public clonotypes (under 3,000) than new patients (about 970). TCR diversity was lower in persistent Graves' patients (versus newly diagnosed ones).

Noted time point: newly diagnosed GD, antithyroid drugs for less than 3 months. TCR sequences were obtained from RNA taken from PBMCs. A volume of roughly 9.1 milliliters of peripheral blood was collected in EDTA tubes. Through Arm-PCR of CDR3 regions and iRepertoire HTBI primers, TCR beta libraries were built. TCRdb re-derived calls from the multiplex PCR reads in MiXCR, one entry per CDR3 protein. Of 400,000 to 500,000 distinct CDR3 sequences listed, 12% to 15% are singletons. This sample was shared with a second study, whose subject was T cells in Graves' hyperthyroidism and ophthalmopathy. That work contributes: During a first-round RT-PCR of the TCR CDR3, the HTBI primer set was used.

The chain has TRBV7-9 and TRBJ1-1; D remains unclear. Material: peripheral blood mononuclear cells (PBMCs), obtained at new diagnosis, from a patient treated with antithyroid drugs. This clonotype originated in a woman in her fifties or sixties with Graves disease. CDR3 in amino acids: CASSSYIDTEAFF. CDR3 DNA sequence: TGTGCCAGCAGCTCCTACATAGACACTGAAGCTTTCTTT.